This T cell receptor beta chain was identified during a study of cytomegalovirus exposure and HLA in healthy donors. Germline CDR1 reads SGHNT; CDR2 reads YENEEA. V dropped 4 bases and J dropped 3 bases, with 9 bases sitting between them. This CDR3 comprises 13 residues. The table lists this clone with a few counts. 60 Vbeta and 13 Jbeta primers were used in PCR. Some clones are missing from TCRdb's copy, which holds only in-frame ones; the method was immunoSEQ multiplex PCR. Here the sample spans about 130,000 clones, approximately 78% being singletons. The chain recombines TRBV11-3 with TRBJ1-1, with a tentative D call TRBD1 (5 bases). Sample: PBMCs. The TCR originated in a female donor in good health and CMV-seronegative. The CDR3 DNA reads as TGTGCCAGCAGCTCCGACAGAGACACTGAAGCTTTCTTT. Protein: CASSSDRDTEAFF.